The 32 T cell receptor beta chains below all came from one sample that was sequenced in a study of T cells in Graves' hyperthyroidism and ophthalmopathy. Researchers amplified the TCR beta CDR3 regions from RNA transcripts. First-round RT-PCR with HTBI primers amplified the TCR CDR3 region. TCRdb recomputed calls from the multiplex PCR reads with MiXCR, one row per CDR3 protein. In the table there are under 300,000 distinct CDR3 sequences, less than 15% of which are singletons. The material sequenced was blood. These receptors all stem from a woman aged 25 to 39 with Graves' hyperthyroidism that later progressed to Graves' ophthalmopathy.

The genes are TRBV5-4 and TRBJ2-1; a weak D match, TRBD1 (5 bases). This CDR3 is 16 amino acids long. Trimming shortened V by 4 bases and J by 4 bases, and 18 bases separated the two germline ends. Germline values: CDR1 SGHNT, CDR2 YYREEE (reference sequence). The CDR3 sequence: CASSVGSMDIYNEQFF. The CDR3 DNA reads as TGTGCCAGCAGCGTAGGCTCAATGGACATATACAATGAGCAGTTCTTC.

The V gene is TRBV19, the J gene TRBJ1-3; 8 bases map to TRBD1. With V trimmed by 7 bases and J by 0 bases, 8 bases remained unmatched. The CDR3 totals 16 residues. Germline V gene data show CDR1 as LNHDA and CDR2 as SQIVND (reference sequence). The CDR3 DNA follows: TGTGCCAGTACCCCGTTGGACAGGGACTCTGGAAACACCATATATTTT. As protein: CASTPLDRDSGNTIYF.

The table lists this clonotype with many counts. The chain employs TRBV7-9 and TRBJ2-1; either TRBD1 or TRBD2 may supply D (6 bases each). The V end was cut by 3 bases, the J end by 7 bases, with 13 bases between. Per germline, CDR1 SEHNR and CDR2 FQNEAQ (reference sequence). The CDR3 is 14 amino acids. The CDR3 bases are TGTGCCAGCAGCTTCGAGGGGGGATGGAATGAGCAGTTCTTC. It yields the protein CASSFEGGWNEQFF.

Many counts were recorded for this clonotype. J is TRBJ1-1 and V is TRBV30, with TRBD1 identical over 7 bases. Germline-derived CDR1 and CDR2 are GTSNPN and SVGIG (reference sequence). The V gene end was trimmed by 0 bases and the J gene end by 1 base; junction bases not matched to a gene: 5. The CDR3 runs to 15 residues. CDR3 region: CAWSVKAGGNTEAFF. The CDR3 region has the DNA TGTGCCTGGAGTGTAAAAGCAGGGGGGAACACTGAAGCTTTCTTT.

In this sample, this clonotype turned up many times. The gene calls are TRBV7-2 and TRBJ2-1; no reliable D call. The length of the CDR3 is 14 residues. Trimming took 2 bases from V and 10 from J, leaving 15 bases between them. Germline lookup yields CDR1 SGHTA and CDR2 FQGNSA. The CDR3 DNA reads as TGTGCCAGCAGCTTACCCCAAAGTTGGGGAGAGCAGTTCTTC. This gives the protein CASSLPQSWGEQFF.

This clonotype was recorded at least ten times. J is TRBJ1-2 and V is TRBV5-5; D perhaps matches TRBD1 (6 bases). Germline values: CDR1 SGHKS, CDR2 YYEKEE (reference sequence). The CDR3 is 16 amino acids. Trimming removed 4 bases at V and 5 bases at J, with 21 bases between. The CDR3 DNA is TGTGCCAGCAGCCCAGGGGAGGCCAAAAAGCCTTATGGCTACACCTTC. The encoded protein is CASSPGEAKKPYGYTF.

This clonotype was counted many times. The CDR3 DNA is TGTGCCAGCAGTTTAGAGGGCTCTTCTCGGGGCTATGGCTACACCTTC. Protein: CASSLEGSSRGYGYTF. The rearrangement joins TRBV28 to TRBJ1-2; unclear D gene. The CDR3 length is 16 residues. Trimming shortened V by 2 bases and J by 4 bases, and 17 bases separated the two germline ends. Germline-derived CDR1 and CDR2 are MDHEN and SYDVKM.

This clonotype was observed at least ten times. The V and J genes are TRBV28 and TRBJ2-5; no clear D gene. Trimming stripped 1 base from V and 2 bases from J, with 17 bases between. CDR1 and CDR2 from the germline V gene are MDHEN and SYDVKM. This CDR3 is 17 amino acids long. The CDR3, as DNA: TGTGCCAGCAGTTTATCGAGATCCCTTAAAACTCAAGAGACCCAGTACTTC. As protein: CASSLSRSLKTQETQYF. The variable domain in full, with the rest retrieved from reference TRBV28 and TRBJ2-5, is DVKVTQSSRYLVKRTGEKVFLECVQDMDHENMFWYRQDPGLGLRLIYFSYDVKMKEKGDIPEGYSVSREKKERFSLILESASTNQTSMYLCASSLSRSLKTQETQYFGPGTRLLVL.

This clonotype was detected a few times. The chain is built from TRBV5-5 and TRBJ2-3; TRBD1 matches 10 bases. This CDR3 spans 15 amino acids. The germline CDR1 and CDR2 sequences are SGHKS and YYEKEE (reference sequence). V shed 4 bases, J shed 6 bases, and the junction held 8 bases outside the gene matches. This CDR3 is CASSVGTGVSDTQYF. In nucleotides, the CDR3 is TGTGCCAGCAGCGTAGGGACAGGGGTTTCCGATACGCAGTATTTT.

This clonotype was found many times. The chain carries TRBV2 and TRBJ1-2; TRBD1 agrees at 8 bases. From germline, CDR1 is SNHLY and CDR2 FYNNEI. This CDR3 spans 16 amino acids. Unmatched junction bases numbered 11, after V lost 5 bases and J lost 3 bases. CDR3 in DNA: TGTGCCAGCAGTTCGCTTGGACAGGGTCGGGACTATGGCTACACCTTC. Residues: CASSSLGQGRDYGYTF. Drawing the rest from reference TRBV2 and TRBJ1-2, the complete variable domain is EPEVTQTPSHQVTQMGQEVILRCVPISNHLYFYWYRQILGQKVEFLVSFYNNEISEKSEIFDDQFSVERPDGSNFTLKIRSTKLEDSAMYFCASSSLGQGRDYGYTFGSGTRLTVV.

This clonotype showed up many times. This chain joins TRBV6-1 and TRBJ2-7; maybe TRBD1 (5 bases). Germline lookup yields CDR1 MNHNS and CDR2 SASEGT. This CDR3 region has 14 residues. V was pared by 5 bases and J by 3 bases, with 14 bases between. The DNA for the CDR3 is TGTGCCAGCAGTTACACCTATAGGGGCTACGAGCAGTACTTC. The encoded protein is CASSYTYRGYEQYF.

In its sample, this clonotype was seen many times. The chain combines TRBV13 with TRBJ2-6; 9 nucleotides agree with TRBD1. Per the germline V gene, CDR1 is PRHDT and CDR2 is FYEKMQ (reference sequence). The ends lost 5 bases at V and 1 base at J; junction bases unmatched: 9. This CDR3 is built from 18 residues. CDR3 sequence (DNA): TGTGCCAGCAGCACCTATGGGACAGGGAGGTCTGGGGCCAACGTCCTGACTTTC. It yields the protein CASSTYGTGRSGANVLTF.

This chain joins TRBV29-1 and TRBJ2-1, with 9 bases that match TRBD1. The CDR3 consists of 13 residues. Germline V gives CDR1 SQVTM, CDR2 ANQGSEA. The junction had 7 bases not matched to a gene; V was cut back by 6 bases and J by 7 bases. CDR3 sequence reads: CSVPGQGPNEQFF. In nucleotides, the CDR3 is TGCAGCGTCCCGGGACAGGGCCCAAATGAGCAGTTCTTC.

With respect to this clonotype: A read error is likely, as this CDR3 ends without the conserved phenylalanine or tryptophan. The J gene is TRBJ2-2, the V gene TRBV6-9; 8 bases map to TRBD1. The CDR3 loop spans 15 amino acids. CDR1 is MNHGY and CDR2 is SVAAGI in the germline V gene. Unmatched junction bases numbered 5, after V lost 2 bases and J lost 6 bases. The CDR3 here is CASSYPTGGAGELFS. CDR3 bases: TGTGCCAGCAGTTATCCAACAGGGGGTGCCGGGGAGCTGTTTTCT.

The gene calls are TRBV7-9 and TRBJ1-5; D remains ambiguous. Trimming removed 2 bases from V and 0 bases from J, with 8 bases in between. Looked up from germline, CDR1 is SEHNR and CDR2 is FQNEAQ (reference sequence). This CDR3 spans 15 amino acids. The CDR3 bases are TGTGCCAGCAGCTTATATATAGATAGCAATCAGCCCCAGCATTTT. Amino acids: CASSLYIDSNQPQHF.

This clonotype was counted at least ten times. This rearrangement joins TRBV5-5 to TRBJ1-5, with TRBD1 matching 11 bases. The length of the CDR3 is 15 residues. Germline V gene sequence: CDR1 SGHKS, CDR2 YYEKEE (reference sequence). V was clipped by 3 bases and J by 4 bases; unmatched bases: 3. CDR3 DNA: TGTGCCAGCAGCTGGGGGACAGGGGGTAATCAGCCCCAGCATTTT. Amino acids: CASSWGTGGNQPQHF.

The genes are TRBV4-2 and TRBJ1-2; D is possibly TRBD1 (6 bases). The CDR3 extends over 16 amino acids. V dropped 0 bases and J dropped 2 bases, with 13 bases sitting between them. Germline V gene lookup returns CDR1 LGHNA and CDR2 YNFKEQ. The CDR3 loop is CASSQETGQTNYGYTF. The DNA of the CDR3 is TGTGCCAGCAGCCAAGAGACAGGACAGACGAACTATGGCTACACCTTC.

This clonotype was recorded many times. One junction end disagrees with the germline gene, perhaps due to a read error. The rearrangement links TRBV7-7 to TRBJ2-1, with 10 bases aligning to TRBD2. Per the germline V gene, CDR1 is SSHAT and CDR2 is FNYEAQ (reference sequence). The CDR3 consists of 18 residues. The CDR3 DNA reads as TGTGCTAGCACCGCTTGGGAGCGGGGGGGAAAGGTGGACAATGAGCAGTTCTTC. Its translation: CASTAWERGGKVDNEQFF.

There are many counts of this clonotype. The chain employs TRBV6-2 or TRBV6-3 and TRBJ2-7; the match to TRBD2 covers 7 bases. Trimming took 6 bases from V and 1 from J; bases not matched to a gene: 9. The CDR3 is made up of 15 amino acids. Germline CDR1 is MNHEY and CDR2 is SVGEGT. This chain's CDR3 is CASSLGPGGSYEQYF. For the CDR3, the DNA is TGTGCCAGCAGCCTCGGACCCGGGGGGTCCTACGAGCAGTACTTC.

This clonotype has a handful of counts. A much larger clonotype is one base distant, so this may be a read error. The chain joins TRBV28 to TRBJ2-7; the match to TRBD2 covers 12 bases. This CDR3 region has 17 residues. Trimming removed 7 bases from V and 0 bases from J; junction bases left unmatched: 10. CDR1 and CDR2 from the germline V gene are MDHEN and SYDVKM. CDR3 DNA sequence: TGTGCCAGCATCCTTGGGGCTAGCGGGGGGGCCTCCTACGAGCAGTACTTC. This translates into CASILGASGGASYEQYF. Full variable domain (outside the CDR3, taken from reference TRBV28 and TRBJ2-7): DVKVTQSSRYLVKRTGEKVFLECVQDMDHENMFWYRQDPGLGLRLIYFSYDVKMKEKGDIPEGYSVSREKKERFSLILESASTNQTSMYLCASILGASGGASYEQYFGPGTRLTVT.

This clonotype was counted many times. The CDR3 region is CASSLVGGPVYEQYF. CDR3 sequence (DNA): TGTGCCAGCTCCCTGGTCGGGGGGCCAGTCTACGAGCAGTACTTC. This chain joins TRBV27 and TRBJ2-7, with a tentative D call TRBD2 (7 bases). Trimming removed 8 bases from V and 3 bases from J, with 20 bases in between. The CDR3 contains 15 residues. Germline V gives CDR1 MNHEY, CDR2 SMNVEV (reference sequence).

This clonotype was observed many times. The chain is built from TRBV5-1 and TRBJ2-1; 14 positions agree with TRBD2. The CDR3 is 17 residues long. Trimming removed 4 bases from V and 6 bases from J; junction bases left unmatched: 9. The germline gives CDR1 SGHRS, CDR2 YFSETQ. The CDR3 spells CASSPRGTSGSSNEQFF. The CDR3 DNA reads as TGCGCCAGCAGCCCCCGGGGGACTAGCGGGAGTAGCAATGAGCAGTTCTTC. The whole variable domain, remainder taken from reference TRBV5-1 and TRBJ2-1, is KAGVTQTPRYLIKTRGQQVTLSCSPISGHRSVSWYQQTPGQGLQFLFEYFSETQRNKGNFPGRFSGRQFSNSRSEMNVSTLELGDSALYLCASSPRGTSGSSNEQFFGPGTRLTVL.

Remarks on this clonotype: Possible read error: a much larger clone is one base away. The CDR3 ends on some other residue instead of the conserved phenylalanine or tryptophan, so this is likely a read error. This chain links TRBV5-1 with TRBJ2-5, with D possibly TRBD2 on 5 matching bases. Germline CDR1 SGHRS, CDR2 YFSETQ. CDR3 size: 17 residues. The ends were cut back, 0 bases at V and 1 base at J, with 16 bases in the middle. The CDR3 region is CASSLGTGGPSQETQYL. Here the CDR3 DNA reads TGCGCCAGCAGCTTGGGGACTGGTGGGCCAAGCCAAGAGACCCAGTACCTC.

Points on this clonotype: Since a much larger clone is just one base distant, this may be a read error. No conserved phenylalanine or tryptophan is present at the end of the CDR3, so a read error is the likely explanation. CDR3 residues: CASIPGRAGANVLTL. In nucleotides, the CDR3 is TGTGCCAGCATCCCGGGGAGGGCTGGGGCCAACGTCCTGACTCTC. The chain carries TRBV12-3 or TRBV12-4 and TRBJ2-6; 7 bases map to TRBD2. V lost 7 bases and J lost 2; bases outside the gene matches: 5. The CDR3 totals 15 residues.

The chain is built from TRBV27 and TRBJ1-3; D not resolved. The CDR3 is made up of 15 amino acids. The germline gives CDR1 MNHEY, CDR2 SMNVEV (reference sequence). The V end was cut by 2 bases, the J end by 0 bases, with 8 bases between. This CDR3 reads CASSLPVNSGNTIYF. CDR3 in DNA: TGTGCCAGCAGTTTACCTGTAAACTCTGGAAACACCATATATTTT.

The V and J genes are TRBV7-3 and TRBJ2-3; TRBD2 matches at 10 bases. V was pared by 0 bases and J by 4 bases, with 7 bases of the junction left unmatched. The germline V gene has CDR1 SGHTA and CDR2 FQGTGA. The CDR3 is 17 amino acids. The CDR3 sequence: CASSLTGAGGPPDTQYF. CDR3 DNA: TGTGCCAGCAGCTTAACAGGAGCGGGAGGGCCCCCAGATACGCAGTATTTT.

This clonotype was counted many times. The CDR3 is CSARELATEAFF. CDR3 bases: TGCAGTGCTAGGGAACTGGCCACTGAAGCTTTCTTT. The chain employs TRBV20-1 and TRBJ1-1; no firm D call. Between the trimmed V and J ends, which lost 3 bases and 4 bases, there was a span of 9 bases. This CDR3 is built from 12 residues. From germline, CDR1 is DFQATT and CDR2 SNEGSKA (reference sequence).

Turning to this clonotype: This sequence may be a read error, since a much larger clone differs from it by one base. CDR3 sequence: CASSIFGRTEAFF. For the CDR3, the DNA is TGTGCCAGTAGTATTTTCGGGCGGACTGAAGCTTTCTTT. The rearrangement links TRBV19 to TRBJ1-1; D is unresolved. The CDR3 has 13 residues. CDR1 and CDR2 (germline): LNHDA, SQIVND (reference sequence). Trimming took off 3 bases at V and 5 bases at J, with 10 bases between the two ends.

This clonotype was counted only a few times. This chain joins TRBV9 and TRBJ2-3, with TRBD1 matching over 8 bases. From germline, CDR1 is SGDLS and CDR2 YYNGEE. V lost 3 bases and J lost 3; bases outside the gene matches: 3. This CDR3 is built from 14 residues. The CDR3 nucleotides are TGTGCCAGCAGCGCCCGGACAGGGACAGATACGCAGTATTTT. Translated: CASSARTGTDTQYF.

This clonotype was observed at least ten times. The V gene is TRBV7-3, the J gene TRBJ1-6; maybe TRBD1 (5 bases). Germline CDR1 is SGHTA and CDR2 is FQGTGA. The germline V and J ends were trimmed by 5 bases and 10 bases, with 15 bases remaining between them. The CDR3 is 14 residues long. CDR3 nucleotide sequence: TGTGCCAGCAGCCCGAATGGGGGGGGGTCACCCCTCCACTTT. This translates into CASSPNGGGSPLHF.

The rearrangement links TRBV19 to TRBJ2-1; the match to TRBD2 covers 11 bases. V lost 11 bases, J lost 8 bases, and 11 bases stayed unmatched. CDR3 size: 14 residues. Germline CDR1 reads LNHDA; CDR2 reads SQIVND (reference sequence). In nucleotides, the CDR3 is TGTGCCTGCTCGACTAGCGGGATAGTCGATGAGCAGTTCTTC. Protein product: CACSTSGIVDEQFF.

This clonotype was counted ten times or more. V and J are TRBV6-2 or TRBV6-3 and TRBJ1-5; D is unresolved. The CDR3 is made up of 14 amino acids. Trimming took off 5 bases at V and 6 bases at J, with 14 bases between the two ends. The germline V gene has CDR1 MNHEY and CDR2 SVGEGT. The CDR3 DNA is TGTGCCAGCAGTCCGTCCGTGGAAAGTCAGCCCCAGCATTTT. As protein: CASSPSVESQPQHF.